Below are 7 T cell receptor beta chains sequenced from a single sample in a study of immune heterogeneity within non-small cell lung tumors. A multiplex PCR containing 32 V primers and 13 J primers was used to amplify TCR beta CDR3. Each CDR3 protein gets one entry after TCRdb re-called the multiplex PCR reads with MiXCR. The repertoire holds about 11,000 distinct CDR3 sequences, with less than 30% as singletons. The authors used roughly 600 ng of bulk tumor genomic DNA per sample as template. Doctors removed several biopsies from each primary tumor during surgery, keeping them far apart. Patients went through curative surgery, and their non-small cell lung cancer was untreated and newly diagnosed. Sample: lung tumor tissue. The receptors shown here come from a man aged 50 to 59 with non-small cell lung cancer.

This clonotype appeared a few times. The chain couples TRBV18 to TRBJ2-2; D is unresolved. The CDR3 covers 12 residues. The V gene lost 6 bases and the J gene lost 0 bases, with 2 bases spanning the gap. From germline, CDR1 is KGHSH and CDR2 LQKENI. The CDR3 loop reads CASSSNTGELFF. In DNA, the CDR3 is TGTGCCAGCTCGTCGAACACCGGGGAGCTGTTTTTT.

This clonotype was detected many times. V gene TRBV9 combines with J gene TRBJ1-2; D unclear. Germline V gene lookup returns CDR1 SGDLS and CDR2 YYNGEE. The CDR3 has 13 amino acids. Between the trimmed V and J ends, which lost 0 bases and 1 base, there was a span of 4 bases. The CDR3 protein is CASSVADNYGYTF. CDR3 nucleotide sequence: TGTGCCAGCAGCGTAGCTGATAACTATGGCTACACCTTC.

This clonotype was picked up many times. CDR3 loop: CASSYEASGGRWGTEAFF. The DNA of the CDR3 is TGTGCCAGCAGTTACGAGGCCTCCGGGGGGCGCTGGGGCACTGAAGCTTTCTTT. This chain joins TRBV6-2 or TRBV6-3 and TRBJ1-1; possibly TRBD1 for D (6 bases). Germline V gives CDR1 MNHEY, CDR2 SVGEGT. The V and J ends lost 2 bases and 4 bases respectively, with 23 bases between them. The CDR3 extends over 18 amino acids.

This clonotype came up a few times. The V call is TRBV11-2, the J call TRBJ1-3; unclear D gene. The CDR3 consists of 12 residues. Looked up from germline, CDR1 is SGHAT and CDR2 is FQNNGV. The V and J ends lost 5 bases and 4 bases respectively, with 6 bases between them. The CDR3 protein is CASSPSGNTIYF. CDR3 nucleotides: TGTGCCAGCAGCCCGTCGGGAAACACCATATATTTT.

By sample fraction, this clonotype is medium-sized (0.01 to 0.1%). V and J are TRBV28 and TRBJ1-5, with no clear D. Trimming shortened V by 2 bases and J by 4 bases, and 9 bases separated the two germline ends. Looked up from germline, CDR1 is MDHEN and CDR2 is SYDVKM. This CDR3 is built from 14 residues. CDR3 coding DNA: TGTGCCAGCAGTTTACCAACTCCTAATCAGCCCCAGCATTTT. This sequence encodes CASSLPTPNQPQHF.

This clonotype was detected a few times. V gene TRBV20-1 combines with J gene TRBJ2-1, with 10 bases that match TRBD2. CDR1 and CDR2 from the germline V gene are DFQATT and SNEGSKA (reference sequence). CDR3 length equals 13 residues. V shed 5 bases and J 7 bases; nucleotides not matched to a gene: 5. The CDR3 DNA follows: TGCAGTGCTCCGGAGACTAGCGGGAATGAGCAGTTCTTC. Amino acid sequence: CSAPETSGNEQFF.

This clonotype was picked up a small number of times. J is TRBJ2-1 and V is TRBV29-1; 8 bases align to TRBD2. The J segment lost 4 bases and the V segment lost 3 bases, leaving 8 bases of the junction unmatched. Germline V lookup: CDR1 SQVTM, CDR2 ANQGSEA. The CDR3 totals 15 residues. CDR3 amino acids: CSVEKGSGAYNEQFF. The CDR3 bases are TGCAGCGTTGAGAAGGGTAGCGGGGCTTACAATGAGCAGTTCTTC.